The clone carrying this T cell receptor beta chain was observed a few times. Its antigen is unknown. From germline, CDR1 is ENHRY and CDR2 SYGVKD. The V gene lost 8 bases and the J gene lost 2 bases, with 4 bases spanning the gap. The CDR3 totals 11 residues. The data were obtained in a study of Graves' ophthalmopathy and Graves' hyperthyroidism. Looking at the study overall: Calling hyperthyroidism stable required that no ophthalmopathy show up within 18 months of follow-up. General study points: Sensitivity reached 70.59% and specificity approximately 72% when the model predicted ophthalmopathy progression. Blood also contained most of the expanded thyroid clonotypes above 0.001 frequency.

CDR3 regions of TCR beta were amplified from RNA transcripts. First-round RT-PCR relied on HTBI primers, and a second-round multiplex PCR came next. TCRdb reprocessed the multiplex PCR reads with MiXCR, giving one entry per CDR3 protein. The table has over a million distinct CDR3 sequences, approximately 35% seen once. The sequence came from an adult man with Graves' hyperthyroidism. The sequenced material came from peripheral blood or thyroid tissue (not recorded which). This chain links TRBV10-3 with TRBJ1-3; D is ambiguous. DNA for the CDR3: TGTGCCATCGGCGCTGGAAACACCATATATTTT. This sequence encodes CAIGAGNTIYF.